These 3 T cell receptor beta chains came from one sample sequenced in a study of T cell responses to AZD1222 COVID-19 vaccine. Clones were read by immunoSEQ multiplex PCR, and TCRdb kept only the in-frame ones, dropping some. The table lists under 55,000 clones, around 84% of them singletons. This specimen was peripheral blood, taken on day 0 of AZD1222 vaccination. The receptors stem from an adult in good health.

The CDR3: CASSLAFVNSPLHF. The CDR3 DNA reads as TGTGCCAGCAGCTTAGCATTTGTTAATTCACCCCTCCACTTT. The chain couples TRBV7-2 to TRBJ1-6; D is unclear. V shed 0 bases and J shed 6 bases, with 6 bases lying between them. Germline assignment: CDR1 SGHTA and CDR2 FQGNSA. This CDR3 has 14 residues.

The rearrangement joins TRBV9 to TRBJ1-6; unclear D gene. V was trimmed by 2 bases and J by 7 bases, leaving 10 bases between them. The V gene's germline CDR1 is SGDLS and CDR2 YYNGEE. The CDR3 runs to 14 residues. CDR3 in amino acids: CASSVEGPNSPLHF. CDR3 coding DNA: TGTGCCAGCAGCGTCGAGGGTCCCAATTCACCCCTCCACTTT.

This chain uses TRBV19 with TRBJ2-7, with TRBD1 matching over 7 bases. The germline V gene has CDR1 LNHDA and CDR2 SQIVND (reference sequence). The V segment lost 8 bases and the J segment 5 bases; nucleotides outside the gene matches: 15. The length of the CDR3 is 15 residues. CDR3 amino acids: CASSRGTGQNDEQYF. The CDR3 coding sequence is TGTGCCAGTTCCCGAGGGACGGGACAGAACGACGAGCAGTACTTC.